At least ten counts were recorded for the clone carrying this T cell receptor (beta chain). The record originates from a study of T cells in Graves' hyperthyroidism and ophthalmopathy. About the research overall: Blood from the periphery was taken at initial diagnosis, before any treatment.

There were TCR beta CDR3 regions amplified from RNA transcripts. First-round RT-PCR of the TCR CDR3 relied on the HTBI primer set. Each CDR3 protein gets one entry after TCRdb re-called the multiplex PCR reads with MiXCR. The repertoire holds about 400,000 distinct CDR3 sequences, with more than 15% as singletons. This CDR3 contains 12 residues. Trimming took 4 bases from V and 3 from J, leaving 6 bases between them. The V gene's germline CDR1 is ENHRY and CDR2 SYGVKD. V is TRBV10-3 and J is TRBJ2-5, with D possibly TRBD2 on 6 matching bases. This TCR derives from a woman younger than 35 with Graves' hyperthyroidism. The sequenced sample consisted of blood. CDR3: CAISGGEETQYF. The CDR3 DNA reads TGTGCCATCAGTGGCGGGGAAGAGACCCAGTACTTC.